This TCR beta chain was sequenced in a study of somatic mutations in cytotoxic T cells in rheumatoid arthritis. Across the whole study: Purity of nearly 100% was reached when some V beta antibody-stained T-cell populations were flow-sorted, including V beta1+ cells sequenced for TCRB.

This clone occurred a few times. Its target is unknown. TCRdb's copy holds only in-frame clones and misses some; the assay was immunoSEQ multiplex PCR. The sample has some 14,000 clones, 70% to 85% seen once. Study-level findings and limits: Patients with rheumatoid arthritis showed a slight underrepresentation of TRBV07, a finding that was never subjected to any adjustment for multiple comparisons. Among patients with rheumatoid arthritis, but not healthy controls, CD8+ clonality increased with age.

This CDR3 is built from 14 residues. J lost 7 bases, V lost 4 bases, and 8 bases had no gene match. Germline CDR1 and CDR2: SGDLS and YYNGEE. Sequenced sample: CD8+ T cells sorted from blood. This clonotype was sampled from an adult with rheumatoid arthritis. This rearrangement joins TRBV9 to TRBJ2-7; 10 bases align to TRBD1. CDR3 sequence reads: CASSPRQGAWEQYF. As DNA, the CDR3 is TGTGCCAGCAGCCCCCGACAGGGGGCTTGGGAGCAGTACTTC.